The clone carrying this T cell receptor (beta chain) was picked up a small number of times. This record comes from a study of cytomegalovirus exposure and HLA in healthy donors. Study background: Around 200 million T cells yielded 100 million to 130 million unique TCR beta sequences, as an earlier analysis found.

V was shortened by 1 base and J by 5 bases, with 7 bases between the two germline ends. CDR1 and CDR2 from the germline V gene are SGHRS and YFSETQ. The CDR3 covers 12 residues. Primers included in the PCR were 60 Vbeta and 13 Jbeta primers. Generated by immunoSEQ multiplex PCR, the TCRdb table keeps only in-frame clones and is missing some. The profile covers 100,000 to 150,000 clones, with approximately 17% appearing a single time and roughly 2.7% taken by the ten largest. The specimen was PBMCs. The receptor's source is a female donor in good health and CMV-seropositive. The chain uses TRBV5-1 and TRBJ2-7; tentatively, D is TRBD1 (5 bases). The CDR3 bases are TGCGCCAGCAGCTTGTGGGGCCACGAGCAGTACTTC. Translation gives CASSLWGHEQYF.